The rows below give T cell receptor beta chains drawn from one sample of a study of OX40 agonist ivuxolimab in advanced cancers. Here immunoSEQ multiplex PCR was the method, and the copy in TCRdb shows in-frame clones only, minus some. The sample holds 70,000 to 90,000 clones, about 88% seen once. Material: CD4+ or CD8+ T cells sorted from blood, obtained in a trial of the OX40 agonist ivuxolimab. These receptors came from an adult with an advanced solid tumor such as melanoma, head and neck, liver or kidney cancer. CDR3s include the opening cysteine and the closing phenylalanine or tryptophan. Fields, in order: D gene, clone size, V gene, J gene, CDR3 DNA, CDR3 protein. D genes are given only for firm matches. The size field is filled for only some rows; it gives once, few, many or a size class.

TRBD1	.	TRBV7-6	TRBJ1-3	TGTGCCAGCAGCTCAACCTTAACAGGGGGCTCTGGAAACACCATATATTTT	CASSSTLTGGSGNTIYF
.	.	TRBV28	TRBJ2-3	TGTGCCAGCAGTTTAGGGACCCCCACAGATACGCAGTATTTT	CASSLGTPTDTQYF
.	.	TRBV28	TRBJ1-2	TGTGCCAGCAGTCCCCCACCAGATAACTATGGCTACACCTTC	CASSPPPDNYGYTF
.	once	TRBV5-1	TRBJ1-1	TGCGCCAGCAGCTCCCGGACAGTTACGAACACTGAAGCTTTCTTT	CASSSRTVTNTEAFF
TRBD1	.	TRBV5-4	TRBJ2-2	TGTGCCAGCAGCTTGCCGACAGGGACCGGGGAGCTGTTTTTT	CASSLPTGTGELFF
TRBD2	.	TRBV7-3	TRBJ2-1	TGTGCCAGCAGCTTAGCGAGCGGGGGGCCTTACAATGAGCAGTTCTTC	CASSLASGGPYNEQFF
TRBD1	.	TRBV28	TRBJ1-5	TGTGCCAGCAACAGACAGGGGACTCAGCCCCAGCATTTT	CASNRQGTQPQHF
.	.	TRBV30	TRBJ1-1	TGTGCCTGGAGCAGAGGGGAGAACACTGAAGCTTTCTTT	CAWSRGENTEAFF
.	.	TRBV6-6	TRBJ2-7	TGTGCCAGCAGTTACTTTGGGGGAACCTCCTACGAGCAGTACTTC	CASSYFGGTSYEQYF
.	.	TRBV11-2	TRBJ2-1	TGTGCCAGCAGCCCGCCTGCAGGGGATGAGCAGTTCTTC	CASSPPAGDEQFF
.	.	TRBV18	TRBJ2-5	TGTGCCAGCTCACCATTCGGGGGCGGTCAAGAGACCCAGTACTTC	CASSPFGGGQETQYF
TRBD1	.	TRBV5-5	TRBJ1-3	TGTGCCAGCAGCCCGGGACAGGGGATAAACTCTGGAAACACCATATATTTT	CASSPGQGINSGNTIYF
.	.	TRBV6-1	TRBJ1-2	TGTGCCACCAAGGGGAATTACTATGGCTACACCTTC	CATKGNYYGYTF
TRBD1	.	TRBV9	TRBJ1-3	TGTGCCAGCAGCACCCGGACAGGGCTCTCTGGAAACACCATATATTTT	CASSTRTGLSGNTIYF
.	once	TRBV5-6	TRBJ1-4	TGTGCCAGCAGCACCAAGGGGGGGAGTAGTCTGGAAAAACTGTTTTTT	CASSTKGGSSLEKLFF
.	.	TRBV28	TRBJ2-7	TGTGCCAGCAGCCTGGACAGTGGGGACTACGAGCAGTACTTC	CASSLDSGDYEQYF
.	.	TRBV7-3	TRBJ2-3	TGTGCCAGCAGCTTCGGAGAAAATGCGCAGTATTTT	CASSFGENAQYF
TRBD1	.	TRBV6-5	TRBJ1-2	TGTGCCAGCAGTCTATCGGGACAGATCTATGGCTACACCTTC	CASSLSGQIYGYTF
TRBD1	.	TRBV7-9	TRBJ2-7	TGTGCCAGCAGCCCCACAGGGGGGTCCTACGAGCAGTACTTC	CASSPTGGSYEQYF
TRBD2	.	TRBV27	TRBJ2-5	TGTGCCGGGATACCGACTAGCGGGGGCCAAAGCCAACATACGACCCAGTACTTC	CAGIPTSGGQSQHTTQYF
.	once	TRBV5-5	TRBJ1-1	TGTGCCAGCAGCTTTACCCCCACTGAAGCTTTCTTT	CASSFTPTEAFF
TRBD2	.	TRBV18	TRBJ2-1	TGTGCCAGCTCACCTACCGGGAGTAGCGGGGGAGATTCCTACAATGAGCAGTTCTTC	CASSPTGSSGGDSYNEQFF
TRBD2	.	TRBV7-6	TRBJ2-7	TGTGCCAGCAGCCCTAGCGGGTGGGGCTCCTACGAGCAGTACTTC	CASSPSGWGSYEQYF
.	few	TRBV30	TRBJ1-1	TGTGCCTGGCATGGGCGCAGGAACACTGAAGCTTTCTTT	CAWHGRRNTEAFF
TRBD1	.	TRBV28	TRBJ2-6	TGTGCCAGCAGCCGGGACAGGGCCTCTGGGGCCAACGTCCTGACTTTC	CASSRDRASGANVLTF
TRBD2	.	TRBV28	TRBJ2-1	TGTGCCAGCAGCCTGCTGGCCAGCGGGGGGACCTACAATGAGCAGTTCTTC	CASSLLASGGTYNEQFF
TRBD1	.	TRBV6-5	TRBJ1-1	TGTGCCAGCATTAGGACAGGGGTCGGGAACACTGAAGCTTTCTTT	CASIRTGVGNTEAFF
.	once	TRBV15	TRBJ1-2	TGTGCCACCAGCGGAGTACGGACAGTTCCCAACTATGGCTACACCTTC	CATSGVRTVPNYGYTF
.	.	TRBV5-4	TRBJ2-7	TGTGCCAGCAGCCTTCTGTTGGGAAACGAGCAGTACTTC	CASSLLLGNEQYF
.	.	TRBV6-1	TRBJ1-2	TGTGCCAGCAGTGTGGAGGGCACTTATGGCTACACCTTC	CASSVEGTYGYTF
TRBD1	.	TRBV7-3	TRBJ2-7	TGTGCCAGCAGCCGACAGGGGCTGGGCGAGCAGTACTTC	CASSRQGLGEQYF
.	.	TRBV6-1	TRBJ2-7	TGTGCCAGCAGGCGAAATATGGGGGAAGAGCAGTACTTC	CASRRNMGEEQYF
TRBD1	.	TRBV5-6	TRBJ1-4	TGTGCCAGCAGCTTAAGGACAGGGGGGAATGAAAAACTGTTTTTT	CASSLRTGGNEKLFF
.	.	TRBV25-1	TRBJ2-7	TGTGCCAGCAGTGCAAGGGGAATTCGGAACTACGAGCAGTACTTC	CASSARGIRNYEQYF
TRBD1	few	TRBV5-1	TRBJ1-5	TGCGCCAGCAGCTCCGGACAGGGAGGGCAGCCCCAGCATTTT	CASSSGQGGQPQHF
.	.	TRBV19	TRBJ2-5	TGTGCCAGTAGTATCCAGGGACTGTACCAAGAGACCCAGTACTTC	CASSIQGLYQETQYF
TRBD1	.	TRBV11-1	TRBJ2-3	TGTGCCAGCAGCCCCAGGGGGCCAGCGGGCCCAGATACGCAGTATTTT	CASSPRGPAGPDTQYF
.	.	TRBV30	TRBJ2-1	TGTGCCTGGAGCCCAACTAGGGAAACGTTCTTC	CAWSPTRETFF
TRBD1	.	TRBV2	TRBJ1-2	TGTGCCAGCACGGATCAACAGGGGGCGCTTGGCGGCTACACCTTC	CASTDQQGALGGYTF
.	.	TRBV10-2	TRBJ1-2	TGCGCCAGCAGTGAGTTGTCTAACTATGGCTACACCTTC	CASSELSNYGYTF
.	.	TRBV7-6	TRBJ1-1	TGTGCCAGCAGCCCAAAGCGGCCCACGGAAGCTTTCTTT	CASSPKRPTEAFF